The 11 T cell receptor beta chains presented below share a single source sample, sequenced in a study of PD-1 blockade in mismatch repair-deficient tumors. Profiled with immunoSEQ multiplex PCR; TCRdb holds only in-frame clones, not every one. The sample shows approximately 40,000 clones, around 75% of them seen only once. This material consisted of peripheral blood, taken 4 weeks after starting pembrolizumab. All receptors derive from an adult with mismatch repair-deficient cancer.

Here the CDR3 reads CASSIYRGLFTDTQYF. In nucleotides, the CDR3 is TGTGCCAGTAGTATTTACAGGGGCCTTTTCACAGATACGCAGTATTTT. The chain has TRBV19 and TRBJ2-3; 7 bases match TRBD1. This CDR3 comprises 16 residues. With 3 bases clipped from V and 2 bases from J, the junction kept 8 bases outside the gene matches. Germline CDR1 reads LNHDA; CDR2 reads SQIVND (reference sequence). Using reference TRBV19 and TRBJ2-3 for the parts outside the CDR3, the full variable domain is DGGITQSPKYLFRKEGQNVTLSCEQNLNHDAMYWYRQDPGQGLRLIYYSQIVNDFQKGDIAEGYSVSREKKESFPLTVTSAQKNPTAFYLCASSIYRGLFTDTQYFGPGTRLTVL.

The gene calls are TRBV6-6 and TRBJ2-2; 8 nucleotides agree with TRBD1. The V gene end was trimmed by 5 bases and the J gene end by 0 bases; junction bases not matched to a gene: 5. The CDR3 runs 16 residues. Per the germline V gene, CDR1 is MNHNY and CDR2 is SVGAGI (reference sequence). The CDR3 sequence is CASSPGQGANTGELFF. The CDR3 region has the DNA TGTGCCAGCAGTCCCGGACAGGGCGCGAACACCGGGGAGCTGTTTTTT.

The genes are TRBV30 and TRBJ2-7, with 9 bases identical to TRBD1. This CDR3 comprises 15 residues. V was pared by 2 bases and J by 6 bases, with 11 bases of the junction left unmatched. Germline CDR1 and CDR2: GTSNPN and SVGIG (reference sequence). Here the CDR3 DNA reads TGTGCCTGGAGTTACGGAGGGACAGGGAGGATCGAGCAGTACTTC. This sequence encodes CAWSYGGTGRIEQYF.

CDR3 nucleotides: TGTGCCAGCAGTGGACCCTATCGGGGACCGGATTACAATGAGCAGTTCTTC. This encodes CASSGPYRGPDYNEQFF. This sequence joins TRBV27 and TRBJ2-1, with D perhaps TRBD1 or TRBD2 (5 bases each). The CDR3 sequence is 17 residues long. Germline values: CDR1 MNHEY, CDR2 SMNVEV (reference sequence). V was clipped by 5 bases and J by 4 bases, with 21 bases between them.

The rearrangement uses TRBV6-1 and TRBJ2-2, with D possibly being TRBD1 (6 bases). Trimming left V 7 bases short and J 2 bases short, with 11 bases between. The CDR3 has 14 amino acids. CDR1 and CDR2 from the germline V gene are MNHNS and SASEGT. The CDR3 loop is CASKTGINTGELFF. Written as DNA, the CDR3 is TGTGCCAGCAAGACAGGCATCAACACCGGGGAGCTGTTTTTT.

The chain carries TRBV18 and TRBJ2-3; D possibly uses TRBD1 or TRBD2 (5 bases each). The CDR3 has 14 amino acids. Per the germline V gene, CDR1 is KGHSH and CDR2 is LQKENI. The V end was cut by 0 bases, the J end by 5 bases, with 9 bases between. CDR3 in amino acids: CASSPPGTLDTQYF. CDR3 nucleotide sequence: TGTGCCAGCTCACCACCAGGGACGTTAGATACGCAGTATTTT.

CDR3 sequence (DNA): TGTGCCAGCAGTTTCGGGCCCCCGCGGGATGAGCAGTTCTTC. This gives the protein CASSFGPPRDEQFF. The rearrangement links TRBV27 to TRBJ2-1; perhaps TRBD2 as D (5 bases). The CDR3 runs to 14 residues. Germline values: CDR1 MNHEY, CDR2 SMNVEV (reference sequence). V lost 3 bases and J 8 bases, leaving 14 bases between the germline ends.

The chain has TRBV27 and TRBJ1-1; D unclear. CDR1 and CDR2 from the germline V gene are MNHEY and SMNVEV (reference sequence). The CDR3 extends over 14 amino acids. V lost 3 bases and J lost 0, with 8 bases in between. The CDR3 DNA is TGTGCCAGCAGTTTTAGTGGGCTGAACACTGAAGCTTTCTTT. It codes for CASSFSGLNTEAFF.

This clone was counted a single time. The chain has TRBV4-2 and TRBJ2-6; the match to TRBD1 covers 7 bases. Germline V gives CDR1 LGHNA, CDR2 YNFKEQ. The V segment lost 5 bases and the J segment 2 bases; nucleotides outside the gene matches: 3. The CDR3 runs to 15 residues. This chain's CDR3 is CASSYQGAGANVLTF. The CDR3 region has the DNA TGTGCCAGCAGCTATCAGGGGGCTGGGGCCAACGTCCTGACTTTC.

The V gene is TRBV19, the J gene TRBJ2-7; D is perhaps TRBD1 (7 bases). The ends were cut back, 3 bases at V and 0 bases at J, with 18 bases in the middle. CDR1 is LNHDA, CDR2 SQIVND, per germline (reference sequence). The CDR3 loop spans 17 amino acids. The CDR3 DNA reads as TGTGCCAGTAGTATGATGGGACTGACAGGGAGCTCCTACGAGCAGTACTTC. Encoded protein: CASSMMGLTGSSYEQYF. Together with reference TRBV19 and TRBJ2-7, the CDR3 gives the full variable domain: DGGITQSPKYLFRKEGQNVTLSCEQNLNHDAMYWYRQDPGQGLRLIYYSQIVNDFQKGDIAEGYSVSREKKESFPLTVTSAQKNPTAFYLCASSMMGLTGSSYEQYFGPGTRLTVT.

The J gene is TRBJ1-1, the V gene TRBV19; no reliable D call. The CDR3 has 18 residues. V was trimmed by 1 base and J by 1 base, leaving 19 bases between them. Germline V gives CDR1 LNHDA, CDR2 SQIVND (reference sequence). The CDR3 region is CASSIVGQRIFGNTEAFF. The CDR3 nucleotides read TGTGCCAGTAGTATAGTGGGTCAGCGAATCTTTGGGAACACTGAAGCTTTCTTT.